This entry lists 22 T cell receptor beta chains sequenced from one sample in a study of CD8 T cells in ankylosing spondylitis. Study-wide points: The study identified a TCR beta motif of under ten highly homologous variants that appeared characteristic of ankylosing spondylitis blood.

One entry per CDR3 protein results from TCRdb running MiXCR on the 5' RACE reads. The table records fewer than 550,000 distinct CDR3 sequences, less than 6% of them present only once. These TCRs are of unknown antigen specificity. The sequenced material came from blood, either unsorted or a sorted T cell fraction (not recorded which). The receptors come from a male donor with ankylosing spondylitis.

This clonotype was seen many times. The rearrangement uses TRBV20-1 and TRBJ1-5; 10 bases are a match to TRBD1. Germline CDR1 and CDR2: DFQATT and SNEGSKA (reference sequence). V lost 5 bases and J lost 0; bases outside the gene matches: 10. The CDR3 loop spans 17 amino acids. The CDR3, as DNA: TGCAGTGCTCCAGGGACAGGGGCTACCTATAGCAATCAGCCCCAGCATTTT. Protein: CSAPGTGATYSNQPQHF.

Only a few counts were recorded for this clonotype. The V call is TRBV4-1, the J call TRBJ1-4, with no clear D. The CDR3 sequence is 16 residues long. Per the germline V gene, CDR1 is MGHRA and CDR2 is YSYEKL. V lost 0 bases and J 6 bases, leaving 14 bases between the germline ends. The CDR3 reads CASSQDLGGEDEKLFF. Here the CDR3 DNA reads TGCGCCAGCAGCCAAGATCTGGGTGGGGAAGATGAAAAACTGTTTTTT.

This clonotype has at least ten counts. The gene calls are TRBV12-3 or TRBV12-4 and TRBJ2-1; 15 bases line up with TRBD2. The CDR3 consists of 15 residues. V was clipped by 3 bases and J by 10 bases; unmatched bases: 4. The CDR3 region has the DNA TGTGCCAGCAGTTTGCGGACTAGCGGGGGGGGCGAGCAGTTCTTC. Translated: CASSLRTSGGGEQFF.

This clonotype has at least ten counts. V is TRBV7-6 and J is TRBJ2-1, with 7 bases that match TRBD1. After removal of 5 bases from V and 3 bases from J, the junction contained 10 bases not matched to a gene. The CDR3 contains 16 residues. CDR1 SGHVS and CDR2 FNYEAQ come from the germline V gene. The CDR3 DNA is TGTGCCAGCAGCAATGGGGGACAGCCTCTCTACAATGAGCAGTTCTTC. Amino acid sequence: CASSNGGQPLYNEQFF.

This clonotype was seen ten or more times. The J gene is TRBJ1-3, the V gene TRBV10-3; D is uncertain. The CDR3 spans 11 residues. Trimming left V 8 bases short and J 6 bases short, with 8 bases between. The V gene's germline CDR1 is ENHRY and CDR2 SYGVKD. The CDR3, as DNA: TGTGCCATCGGGGAGGAAAACACCATATATTTT. It is translated as CAIGEENTIYF.

This clonotype was seen repeatedly, ten times or more. The chain couples TRBV27 to TRBJ2-7; D perhaps matches TRBD1 (5 bases). This CDR3 contains 13 residues. V was pared by 8 bases and J by 3 bases, with 14 bases between. CDR1 MNHEY and CDR2 SMNVEV come from the germline V gene (reference sequence). The CDR3 sequence is CASAGHLLYEQYF. CDR3 DNA sequence: TGTGCCAGCGCAGGGCACCTTCTCTACGAGCAGTACTTC.

This clonotype has at least ten counts. The rearrangement links TRBV20-1 to TRBJ2-1, with TRBD2 identical over 11 bases. The length of the CDR3 is 14 residues. Trimming took 6 bases from V and 7 from J; bases not matched to a gene: 8. The germline V gene encodes CDR1 DFQATT and CDR2 SNEGSKA (reference sequence). The CDR3 nucleotides are TGCAGTGCGACACTAGCGGGAGTGACAAATGAGCAGTTCTTC. Encoded protein: CSATLAGVTNEQFF.

This clonotype was seen a handful of times. The chain carries TRBV11-2 and TRBJ2-5; the D is unclear. This CDR3 spans 16 amino acids. Trimming removed 0 bases from V and 7 bases from J, with 18 bases in between. Germline lookup yields CDR1 SGHAT and CDR2 FQNNGV. CDR3 in DNA: TGTGCCAGCAGCTTAGATCTAGGGATGGTTTTGTGGACCCAGTACTTC. It encodes CASSLDLGMVLWTQYF.

The sample holds many counts of this clonotype. J is TRBJ2-7 and V is TRBV9; the D gene is possibly TRBD1 (6 bases). Trimming took 4 bases from V and 6 from J, leaving 14 bases between them. Germline values: CDR1 SGDLS, CDR2 YYNGEE. The CDR3 is 13 amino acids. DNA of the CDR3: TGTGCCAGCAGCTCCTTACAGGGTGGCGAGCAGTACTTC. Its translation is CASSSLQGGEQYF.

This clonotype was seen many times. The gene calls are TRBV20-1 and TRBJ2-2; 11 bases map to TRBD1. V shed 6 bases, J shed 10 bases, and the junction held 7 bases outside the gene matches. The CDR3 is 13 residues long. Looked up from germline, CDR1 is DFQATT and CDR2 is SNEGSKA (reference sequence). The CDR3 bases are TGCAGTGCGGGCGGGACAGGGGGGGTGGAGCTGTTTTTT. Its protein product is CSAGGTGGVELFF.

This clonotype was seen at least ten times. This chain links TRBV12-3 or TRBV12-4 with TRBJ1-2; D gene unclear. The V end was cut by 1 base, the J end by 4 bases, with 7 bases between. The CDR3 extends over 13 amino acids. The CDR3 nucleotides are TGTGCCAGCAGTTTAGAGGCAGCCTATGGCTACACCTTC. Its protein product is CASSLEAAYGYTF.

The table lists this clonotype with a few counts. The chain couples TRBV2 to TRBJ2-2; 8 positions match TRBD1. After removal of 7 bases from V and 3 bases from J, the junction contained 7 bases not matched to a gene. The CDR3 has 15 residues. Per the germline V gene, CDR1 is SNHLY and CDR2 is FYNNEI. CDR3 nucleotides: TGTGCCAGCACCCGACAGGGGATGGACACCGGGGAGCTGTTTTTT. Residues: CASTRQGMDTGELFF.

This clonotype appeared many times. The chain recombines TRBV4-1 with TRBJ2-7; D perhaps matches TRBD1 (6 bases). The CDR3 consists of 14 residues. The germline V gene has CDR1 MGHRA and CDR2 YSYEKL. V was shortened by 4 bases and J by 3 bases, with 13 bases between the two germline ends. The CDR3 coding sequence is TGCGCCAGCAGCCGAGAGACAGGAAACTACGAGCAGTACTTC. Translation gives CASSRETGNYEQYF.

This clonotype was seen ten or more times. This sequence joins TRBV15 and TRBJ2-7; TRBD2 might be the D (5 bases). Germline CDR1 LNHNV, CDR2 YYDKDF (reference sequence). V lost 8 bases, J lost 7 bases, and 15 bases lay in between. This CDR3 spans 12 amino acids. The CDR3, as DNA: TGTGCCACCTCACGGCAAGGCGGGGAGCAGTACTTC. Its protein product is CATSRQGGEQYF. The complete variable domain, with remaining parts taken from reference TRBV15 and TRBJ2-7, reads DAMVIQNPRYQVTQFGKPVTLSCSQTLNHNVMYWYQQKSSQAPKLLFHYYDKDFNNEADTPDNFQSRRPNTSFCFLDIRSPGLGDTAMYLCATSRQGGEQYFGPGTRLTVT.

This clonotype was picked up many times. J is TRBJ1-1 and V is TRBV7-9, with a tentative D call TRBD1 (5 bases). Germline-derived CDR1 and CDR2 are SEHNR and FQNEAQ (reference sequence). The CDR3 loop spans 14 amino acids. Deletions cut 4 bases from V and 5 bases from J, with 14 bases between. CDR3 in DNA: TGTGCCAGCAGCTCTCACCCCGGGGGAACTGAAGCTTTCTTT. Amino acids: CASSSHPGGTEAFF.

This clonotype was found a few times. The rearrangement uses TRBV2 and TRBJ2-7, with 8 bases fitting TRBD1. CDR1 and CDR2 from the germline V gene are SNHLY and FYNNEI. After removal of 3 bases from V and 2 bases from J, the junction contained 3 bases not matched to a gene. This CDR3 is built from 14 residues. The CDR3, as DNA: TGTGCCAGCAGTGATTGGACAGGGACCTACGAGCAGTACTTC. It translates to CASSDWTGTYEQYF.

At least ten counts were recorded for this clonotype. The V and J genes are TRBV20-1 and TRBJ2-3; possibly TRBD1 or TRBD2 for D (5 bases each). The germline gives CDR1 DFQATT, CDR2 SNEGSKA (reference sequence). The CDR3 sequence is 13 residues long. The CDR3 coding sequence is TGCAGGGGGCAGGCGGGCCCCGTAGATACGCAGTATTTT. It translates to CRGQAGPVDTQYF.

This clonotype was seen repeatedly, ten times or more. The chain couples TRBV20-1 to TRBJ1-1, with TRBD1 as a possible D gene (6 bases). Germline CDR1 reads DFQATT; CDR2 reads SNEGSKA (reference sequence). V lost 6 bases, J lost 4 bases, and 15 bases lay in between. CDR3 length: 13 amino acids. The CDR3 coding sequence is TGCAGTGCCGGCGGGGGCCGGTCCACTGAAGCTTTCTTT. Translated, it gives CSAGGGRSTEAFF.

This clonotype appeared many times. The genes are TRBV7-6 and TRBJ1-6; D ambiguous. CDR1 is SGHVS and CDR2 is FNYEAQ in the germline V gene. The germline V and J ends were trimmed by 1 base and 7 bases, with 14 bases remaining between them. CDR3 length: 16 residues. CDR3 DNA: TGTGCCAGCAGCTTAGAGGCTATGGGTGGCAATTCACCCCTCCACTTT. Translated: CASSLEAMGGNSPLHF. The full variable domain, in which reference TRBV7-6 and TRBJ1-6 provide the parts outside the CDR3, is GAGVSQSPRYKVTKRGQDVALRCDPISGHVSLYWYRQALGQGPEFLTYFNYEAQQDKSGLPNDRFSAERPEGSISTLTIQRTEQRDSAMYRCASSLEAMGGNSPLHFGNGTRLTVT.

The sample holds many counts of this clonotype. The J gene is TRBJ2-5, the V gene TRBV4-1; 7 nucleotides line up with TRBD2. V was pared by 3 bases and J by 5 bases, with 18 bases of the junction left unmatched. CDR1 MGHRA and CDR2 YSYEKL come from the germline V gene. The CDR3 length is 18 residues. CDR3 in DNA: TGCGCCAGCAGCCAGGACCCGGGAGTGGGGGACTACAGGGAGACCCAGTACTTC. This codes for CASSQDPGVGDYRETQYF.

This clonotype occurred many times. The chain has TRBV5-1 and TRBJ2-3; 9 nucleotides agree with TRBD2. Germline CDR1 and CDR2: SGHRS and YFSETQ. This CDR3 has 18 amino acids. V gave up 0 bases and J gave up 0 bases; unmatched junction bases: 8. The CDR3 reads CASSLVASGVKSTDTQYF. As DNA, the CDR3 is TGCGCCAGCAGCTTGGTAGCTAGCGGGGTGAAAAGCACAGATACGCAGTATTTT.

This clonotype came up many times. The gene calls are TRBV29-1 and TRBJ2-1, with TRBD2 as a possible D gene (6 bases). The CDR3 contains 13 residues. The V gene lost 5 bases and the J gene lost 2 bases, with 10 bases spanning the gap. Germline loops: CDR1 SQVTM, CDR2 ANQGSEA. As DNA, the CDR3 is TGCAGCGTTTCGGGGGTCGCCTACAATGAGCAGTTCTTC. This gives the protein CSVSGVAYNEQFF.